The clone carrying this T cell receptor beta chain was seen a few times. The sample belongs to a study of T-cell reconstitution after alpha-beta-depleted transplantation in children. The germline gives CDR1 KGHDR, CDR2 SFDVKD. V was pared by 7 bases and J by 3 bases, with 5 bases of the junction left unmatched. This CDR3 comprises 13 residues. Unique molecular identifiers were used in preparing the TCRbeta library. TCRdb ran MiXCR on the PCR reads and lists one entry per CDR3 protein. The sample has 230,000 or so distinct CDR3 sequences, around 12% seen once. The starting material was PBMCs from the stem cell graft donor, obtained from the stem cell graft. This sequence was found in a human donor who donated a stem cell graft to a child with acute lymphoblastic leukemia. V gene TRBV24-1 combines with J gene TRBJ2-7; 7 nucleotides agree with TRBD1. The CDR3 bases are TGTGCCACCAGCAGGGGGTCAGGCTACGAGCAGTACTTC. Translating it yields CATSRGSGYEQYF.